This T cell receptor beta chain emerged from a study of Graves' ophthalmopathy and Graves' hyperthyroidism. Turning to the study itself: Ophthalmopathy absent within 18 months of follow-up marked hyperthyroidism as stable.

Amplification targeted the TCR beta CDR3 regions, with RNA transcripts as the source material. After a first-round RT-PCR with HTBI primers, a second-round multiplex PCR was run. In TCRdb, the multiplex PCR reads were re-called with MiXCR into one record per CDR3 protein. The sample has around 1.1 million distinct CDR3 sequences, 35% to 40% seen once. Researchers turned away patients with other autoimmune diseases, uncontrolled infections, pregnancy or lactation. Diagnosis used clinical symptoms, serum thyroxine, TRAb, thyroid ultrasound and orbital computed tomography. The CDR3 sequence is 13 residues long. Germline-derived CDR1 and CDR2 are DFQATT and SNEGSKA (reference sequence). V shed 6 bases and J shed 3 bases, with 11 bases lying between them. Findings of the study overall: Among expanded thyroid clonotypes above 0.001 frequency, most also occurred in blood.

This clonotype showed up many times. Antigen unknown. The origin of this receptor is an adult man with Graves' hyperthyroidism. The specimen was peripheral blood or thyroid tissue (not recorded which). The J gene is TRBJ1-4, the V gene TRBV20-1; D uncertain. The CDR3 spells CSASRGANEKLFF. CDR3 DNA sequence: TGCAGTGCCTCCCGTGGGGCTAATGAAAAACTGTTTTTT.